This TCR beta chain was recovered during a study of response to subunit inactivated influenza vaccine. Study-wide results and limits: Authors proposed each seasonal influenza vaccination draws in few new T cells.

Comment on this clonotype: Its cognate antigen is unknown.

TCRdb redid the calling of the RT-PCR reads with MiXCR, one entry per CDR3 protein. Altogether 500,000 to 600,000 distinct CDR3 sequences are present, 14% being singletons, with the ten largest covering 11%. Germline V gene sequence: CDR1 DFQATT, CDR2 SNEGSKA (reference sequence). V shed 5 bases and J 1 base; nucleotides not matched to a gene: 9. The CDR3 extends over 15 amino acids. The chain joins TRBV20-1 to TRBJ1-2; TRBD1 matches at 8 bases. This sample comprised PBMCs from blood, obtained less than 13 days after vaccination. The sequence derives from a middle-aged man who received an inactivated influenza vaccine. CDR3 DNA sequence: TGCAGTGCTTGGGACAGGAGGAATCTTAACTATGGCTACACCTTC. Its protein is CSAWDRRNLNYGYTF.